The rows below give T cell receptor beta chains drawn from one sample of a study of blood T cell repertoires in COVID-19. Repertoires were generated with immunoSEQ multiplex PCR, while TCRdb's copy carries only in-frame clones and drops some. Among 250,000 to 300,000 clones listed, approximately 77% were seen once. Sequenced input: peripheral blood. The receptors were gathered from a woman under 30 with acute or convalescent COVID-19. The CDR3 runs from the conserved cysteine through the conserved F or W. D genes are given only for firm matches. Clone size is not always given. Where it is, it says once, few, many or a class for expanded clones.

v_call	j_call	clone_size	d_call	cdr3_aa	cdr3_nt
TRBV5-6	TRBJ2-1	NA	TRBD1	CASSWDRDIEQFF	TGTGCCAGCAGCTGGGACAGGGATATTGAGCAGTTCTTC
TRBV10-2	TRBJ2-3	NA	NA	CASSAGRDISTDTQYF	TGCGCCAGCAGTGCCGGTCGCGACATAAGCACAGATACGCAGTATTTT
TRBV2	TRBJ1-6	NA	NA	CASRGEGGAPYNSPLHF	TGTGCCAGCAGGGGGGAAGGGGGGGCCCCCTATAATTCACCCCTCCACTTT
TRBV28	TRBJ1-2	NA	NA	CASSSHHGGRGGHGYTF	TGTGCCAGCAGTTCCCACCACGGAGGCCGGGGGGGACATGGCTACACCTTC
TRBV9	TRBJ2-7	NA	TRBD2	CASSVVQPTSGRGEEQYF	TGTGCCAGCAGCGTAGTCCAGCCAACTAGCGGGAGGGGGGAGGAGCAGTACTTC
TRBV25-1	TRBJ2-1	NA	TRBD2	CASSEFDAGVGYEQFF	TGTGCCAGCAGTGAATTTGACGCGGGAGTGGGGTATGAGCAGTTCTTC
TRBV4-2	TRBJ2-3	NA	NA	CASSQEAGYRADTQYF	TGTGCCAGCAGCCAAGAAGCCGGGTATCGGGCAGATACGCAGTATTTT
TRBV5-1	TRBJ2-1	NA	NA	CASSTRTTYNEQFF	TGCGCCAGCAGCACCAGGACTACATACAATGAGCAGTTCTTC
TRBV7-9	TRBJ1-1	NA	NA	CASSQAYTEAFF	TGTGCCAGCAGCCAAGCATACACTGAAGCTTTCTTT
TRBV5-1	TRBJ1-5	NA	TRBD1	CASSPATGYRSNQPQHF	TGCGCCAGCAGCCCCGCGACAGGGTATCGGAGCAATCAGCCCCAGCATTTT
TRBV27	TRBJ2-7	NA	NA	CASKSRGGSYEQYF	TGTGCCAGCAAATCGAGGGGGGGCTCCTACGAGCAGTACTTC
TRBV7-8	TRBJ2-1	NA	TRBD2	CASSLEREYGEQFF	TGTGCCAGCAGCTTAGAGCGGGAGTATGGTGAGCAGTTCTTC
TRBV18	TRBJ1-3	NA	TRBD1	CASSPPRGQGAAGNTIYF	TGTGCCAGCTCACCACCGCGCGGTCAGGGGGCCGCTGGAAACACCATATATTTT
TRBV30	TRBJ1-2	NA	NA	CASGVNYGYTF	TGTGCCTCAGGGGTTAACTATGGCTACACCTTC
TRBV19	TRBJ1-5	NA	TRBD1	CASSPRTGSWGQPQHF	TGTGCCAGTAGTCCAAGGACAGGGAGCTGGGGTCAGCCCCAGCATTTT
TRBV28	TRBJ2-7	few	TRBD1	CASSSPGGAGPDGDPYEQYF	TGTGCCAGCAGCTCTCCAGGGGGCGCAGGACCCGACGGGGACCCCTACGAGCAGTACTTC
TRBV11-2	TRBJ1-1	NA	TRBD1	CASSFSMTGGNTEAFF	TGTGCCAGCAGCTTCTCCATGACAGGGGGGAACACTGAAGCTTTCTTT
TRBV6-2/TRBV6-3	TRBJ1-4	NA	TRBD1	CASSWDREVATNEKLFF	TGTGCCAGCAGTTGGGACAGGGAAGTTGCAACTAATGAAAAACTGTTTTTT
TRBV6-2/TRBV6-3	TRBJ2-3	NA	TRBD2	CASSYEAGGNPDTQYF	TGTGCCAGCAGTTACGAGGCGGGAGGAAACCCAGATACGCAGTATTTT
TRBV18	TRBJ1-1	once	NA	CASSPIKQGNTEAFF	TGTGCCAGCTCACCTATTAAACAGGGGAACACTGAAGCTTTCTTT
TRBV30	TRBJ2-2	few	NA	CAWSFSGGTGELFF	TGTGCCTGGAGTTTTTCCGGGGGCACCGGGGAGCTGTTTTTT
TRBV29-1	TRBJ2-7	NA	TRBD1	CSVSPPTGPRNEQYF	TGCAGCGTTTCCCCCCCGACAGGGCCTAGGAACGAGCAGTACTTC
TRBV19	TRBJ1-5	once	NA	CASSYVGPGAQPQHF	TGTGCCAGTAGTTACGTCGGGCCAGGGGCACAGCCCCAGCATTTT
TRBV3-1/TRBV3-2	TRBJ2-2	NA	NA	CASSQATFNTGELFF	TGTGCCAGCAGCCAAGCTACTTTTAACACCGGGGAGCTGTTTTTT
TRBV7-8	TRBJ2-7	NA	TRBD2	CASISGSSYEQYF	TGTGCCAGCATTAGCGGGAGCTCCTACGAGCAGTACTTC